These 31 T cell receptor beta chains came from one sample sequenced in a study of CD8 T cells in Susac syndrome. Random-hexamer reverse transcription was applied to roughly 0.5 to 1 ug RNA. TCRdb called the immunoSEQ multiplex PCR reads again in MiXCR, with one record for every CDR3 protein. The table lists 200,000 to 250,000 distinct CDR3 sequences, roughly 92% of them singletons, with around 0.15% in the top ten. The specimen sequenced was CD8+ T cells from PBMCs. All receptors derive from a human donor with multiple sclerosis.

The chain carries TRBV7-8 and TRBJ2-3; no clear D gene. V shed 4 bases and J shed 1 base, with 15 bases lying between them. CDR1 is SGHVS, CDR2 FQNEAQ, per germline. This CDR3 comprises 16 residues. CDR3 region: CASSSEVTGGTDTQYF. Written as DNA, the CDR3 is TGTGCCAGCAGCTCAGAGGTAACGGGCGGCACAGATACGCAGTATTTT.

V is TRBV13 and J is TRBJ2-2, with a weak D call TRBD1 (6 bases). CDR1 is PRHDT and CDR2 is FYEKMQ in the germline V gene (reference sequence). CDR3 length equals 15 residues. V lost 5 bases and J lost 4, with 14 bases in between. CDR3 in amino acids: CASSPYRDVTGELFF. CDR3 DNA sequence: TGTGCCAGCAGCCCCTACAGGGACGTCACCGGGGAGCTGTTTTTT.

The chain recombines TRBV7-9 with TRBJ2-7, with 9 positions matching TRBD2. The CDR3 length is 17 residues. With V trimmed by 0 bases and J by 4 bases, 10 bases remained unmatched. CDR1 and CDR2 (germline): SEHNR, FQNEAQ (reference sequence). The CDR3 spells CASSLAPASGIYYEQYF. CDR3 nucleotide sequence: TGTGCCAGCAGCTTAGCTCCGGCTAGCGGGATCTATTACGAGCAGTACTTC.

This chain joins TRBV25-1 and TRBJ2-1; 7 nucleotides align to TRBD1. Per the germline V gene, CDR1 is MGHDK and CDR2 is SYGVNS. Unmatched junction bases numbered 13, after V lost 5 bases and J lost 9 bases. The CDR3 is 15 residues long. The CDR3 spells CASSPPDLRQGEQFF. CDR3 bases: TGTGCCAGCAGTCCCCCGGACCTAAGACAGGGTGAGCAGTTCTTC.

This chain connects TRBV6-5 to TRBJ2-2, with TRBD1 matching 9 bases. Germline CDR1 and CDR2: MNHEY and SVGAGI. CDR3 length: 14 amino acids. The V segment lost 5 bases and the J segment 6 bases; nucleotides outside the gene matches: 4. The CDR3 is CASSGQGSSGELFF. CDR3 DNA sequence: TGTGCCAGCAGTGGACAGGGGTCGTCCGGGGAGCTGTTTTTT.

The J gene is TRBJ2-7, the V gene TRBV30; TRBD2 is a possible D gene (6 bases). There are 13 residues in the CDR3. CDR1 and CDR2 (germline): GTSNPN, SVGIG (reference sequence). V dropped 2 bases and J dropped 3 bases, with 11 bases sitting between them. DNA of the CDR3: TGTGCCTGGAGTCCGGGAGATCGCTACGAGCAGTACTTC. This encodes CAWSPGDRYEQYF.

Here the CDR3 DNA reads TGCGCCAGCAGTCAAGATTCGGACTACCCAAAGGGGGAGCAGTACTTC. This sequence encodes CASSQDSDYPKGEQYF. The genes are TRBV23-1 and TRBJ2-7; possibly TRBD2 for D (6 bases). TRBV23-1 is filed as an ORF, its function uncertain. Trimming removed 2 bases at V and 7 bases at J, with 21 bases between. The CDR3 is made up of 16 amino acids.

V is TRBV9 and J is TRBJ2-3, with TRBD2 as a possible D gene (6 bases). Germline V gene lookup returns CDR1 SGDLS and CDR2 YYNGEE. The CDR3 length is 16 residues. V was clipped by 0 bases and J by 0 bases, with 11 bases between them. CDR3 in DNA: TGTGCCAGCAGCGTAGGGGACGGGACTAGCACAGATACGCAGTATTTT. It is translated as CASSVGDGTSTDTQYF. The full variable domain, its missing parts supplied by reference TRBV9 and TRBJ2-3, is DSGVTQTPKHLITATGQRVTLRCSPRSGDLSVYWYQQSLDQGLQFLIQYYNGEERAKGNILERFSAQQFPDLHSELNLSSLELGDSALYFCASSVGDGTSTDTQYFGPGTRLTVL.

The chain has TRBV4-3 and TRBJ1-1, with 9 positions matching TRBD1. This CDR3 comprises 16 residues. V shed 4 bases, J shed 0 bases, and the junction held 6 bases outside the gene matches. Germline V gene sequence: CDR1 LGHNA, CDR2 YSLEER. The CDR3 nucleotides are TGCGCCAGCAGCCCACGGGACAGGGACATGAACACTGAAGCTTTCTTT. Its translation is CASSPRDRDMNTEAFF.

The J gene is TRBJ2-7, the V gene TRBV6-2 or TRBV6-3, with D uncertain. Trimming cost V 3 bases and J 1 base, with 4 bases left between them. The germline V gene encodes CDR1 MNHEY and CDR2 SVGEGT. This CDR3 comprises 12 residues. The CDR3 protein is CASSYRSYEQYF. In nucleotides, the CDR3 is TGTGCCAGCAGTTATAGGTCCTACGAGCAGTACTTC.

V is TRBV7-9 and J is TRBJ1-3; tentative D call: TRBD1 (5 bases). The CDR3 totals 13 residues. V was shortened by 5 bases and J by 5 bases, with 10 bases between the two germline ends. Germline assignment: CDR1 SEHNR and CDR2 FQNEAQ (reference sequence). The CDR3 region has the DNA TGTGCCAGCAGCCCCGACAGACGAAACACCATATATTTT. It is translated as CASSPDRRNTIYF.

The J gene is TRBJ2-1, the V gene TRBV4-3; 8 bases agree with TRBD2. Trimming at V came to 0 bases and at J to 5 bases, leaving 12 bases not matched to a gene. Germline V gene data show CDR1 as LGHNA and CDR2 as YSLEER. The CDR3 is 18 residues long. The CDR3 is CASSQDTAREAYNNEQFF. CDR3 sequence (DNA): TGCGCCAGCAGCCAAGATACGGCGCGGGAGGCTTATAACAATGAGCAGTTCTTC.

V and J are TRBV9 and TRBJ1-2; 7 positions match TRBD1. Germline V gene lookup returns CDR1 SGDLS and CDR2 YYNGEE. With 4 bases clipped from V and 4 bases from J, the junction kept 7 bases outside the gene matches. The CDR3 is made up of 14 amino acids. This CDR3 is CASSKGTDTYGYTF. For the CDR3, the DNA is TGTGCCAGCAGCAAAGGGACAGACACCTATGGCTACACCTTC.

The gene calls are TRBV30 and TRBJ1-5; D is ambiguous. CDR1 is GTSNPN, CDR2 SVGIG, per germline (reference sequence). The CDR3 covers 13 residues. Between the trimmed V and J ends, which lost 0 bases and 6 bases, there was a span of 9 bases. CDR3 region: CAWSVDGSQPQHF. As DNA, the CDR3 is TGTGCCTGGAGTGTTGATGGCAGTCAGCCCCAGCATTTT.

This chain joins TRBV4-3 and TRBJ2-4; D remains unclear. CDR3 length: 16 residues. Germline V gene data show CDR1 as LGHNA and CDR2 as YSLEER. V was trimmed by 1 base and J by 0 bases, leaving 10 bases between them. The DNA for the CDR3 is TGCGCCAGCAGCCAAGTTTTGTACTTAGCCAAAAACATTCAGTACTTC. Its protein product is CASSQVLYLAKNIQYF.

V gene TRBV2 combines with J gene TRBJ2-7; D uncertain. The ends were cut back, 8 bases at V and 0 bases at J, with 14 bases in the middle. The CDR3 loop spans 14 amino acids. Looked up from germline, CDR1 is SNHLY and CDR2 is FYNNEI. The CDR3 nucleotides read TGTGCCAGCTTCTCGAGCCGGAGCTCCTACGAGCAGTACTTC. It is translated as CASFSSRSSYEQYF.

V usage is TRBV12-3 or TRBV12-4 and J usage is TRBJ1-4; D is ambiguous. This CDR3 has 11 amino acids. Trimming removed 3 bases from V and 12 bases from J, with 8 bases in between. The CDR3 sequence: CASSFSSQLFF. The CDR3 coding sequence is TGTGCCAGCAGTTTTAGCTCACAACTGTTTTTT.

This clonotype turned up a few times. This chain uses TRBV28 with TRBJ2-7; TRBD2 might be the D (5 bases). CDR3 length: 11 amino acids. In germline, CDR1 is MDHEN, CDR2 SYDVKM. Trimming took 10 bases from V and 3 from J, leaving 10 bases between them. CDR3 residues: CATQRGYEQYF. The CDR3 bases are TGTGCCACCCAACGGGGCTACGAGCAGTACTTC.

Written as DNA, the CDR3 is TGTGCCAGCGGACGCCTGCTAGCGGGGAACAATGAGCAGTTCTTC. Its translation is CASGRLLAGNNEQFF. The chain uses TRBV28 and TRBJ2-1, with TRBD2 matching 9 bases. Looked up from germline, CDR1 is MDHEN and CDR2 is SYDVKM. The CDR3 is 15 amino acids. Trimming removed 8 bases from V and 5 bases from J; junction bases left unmatched: 10.

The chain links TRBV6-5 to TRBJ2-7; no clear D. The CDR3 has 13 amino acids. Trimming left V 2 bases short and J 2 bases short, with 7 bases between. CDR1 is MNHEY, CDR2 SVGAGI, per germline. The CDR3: CASSYGDTYEQYF. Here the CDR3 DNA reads TGTGCCAGCAGTTACGGCGACACCTACGAGCAGTACTTC.

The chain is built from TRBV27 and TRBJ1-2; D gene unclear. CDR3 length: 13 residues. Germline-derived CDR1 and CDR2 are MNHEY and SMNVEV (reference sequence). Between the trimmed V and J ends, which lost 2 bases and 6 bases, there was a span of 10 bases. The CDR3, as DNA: TGTGCCAGCAGTTTAGAGGGCCTAGATGGCTACACCTTC. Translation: CASSLEGLDGYTF.

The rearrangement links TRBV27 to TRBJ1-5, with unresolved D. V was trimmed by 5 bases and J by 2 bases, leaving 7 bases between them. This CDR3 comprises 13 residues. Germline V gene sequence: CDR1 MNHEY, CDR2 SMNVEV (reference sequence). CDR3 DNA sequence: TGTGCCAGCAGTACCCGTGGCAATCAGCCCCAGCATTTT. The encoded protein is CASSTRGNQPQHF.

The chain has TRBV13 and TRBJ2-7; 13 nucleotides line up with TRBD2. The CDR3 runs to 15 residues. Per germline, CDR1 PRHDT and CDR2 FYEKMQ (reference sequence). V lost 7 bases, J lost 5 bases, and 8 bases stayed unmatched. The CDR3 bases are TGTGCCAGCACCCCCGGGACTAGCGGGATTAACGAGCAGTACTTC. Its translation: CASTPGTSGINEQYF.

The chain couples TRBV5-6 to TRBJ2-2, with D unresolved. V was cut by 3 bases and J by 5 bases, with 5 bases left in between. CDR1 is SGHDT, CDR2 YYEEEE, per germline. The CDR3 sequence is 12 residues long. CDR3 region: CASSSITGELFF. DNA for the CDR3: TGTGCCAGCAGCTCCATAACCGGGGAGCTGTTTTTT.

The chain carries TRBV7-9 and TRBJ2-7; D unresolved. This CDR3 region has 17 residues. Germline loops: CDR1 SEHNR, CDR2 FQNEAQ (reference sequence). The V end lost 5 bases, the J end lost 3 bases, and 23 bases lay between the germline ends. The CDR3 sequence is CASSRMQSSSAGYEQYF. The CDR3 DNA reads TGTGCCAGCAGCCGGATGCAGAGCTCGAGCGCCGGCTACGAGCAGTACTTC.

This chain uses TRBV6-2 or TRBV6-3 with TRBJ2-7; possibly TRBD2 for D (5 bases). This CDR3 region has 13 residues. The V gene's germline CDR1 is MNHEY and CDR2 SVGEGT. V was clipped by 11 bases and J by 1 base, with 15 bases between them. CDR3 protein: CACAVGGSYEQYF. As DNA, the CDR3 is TGTGCCTGCGCGGTAGGCGGGTCCTACGAGCAGTACTTC.

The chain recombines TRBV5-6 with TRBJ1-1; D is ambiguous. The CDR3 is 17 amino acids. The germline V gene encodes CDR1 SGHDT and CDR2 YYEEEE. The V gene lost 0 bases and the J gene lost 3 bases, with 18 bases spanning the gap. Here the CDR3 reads CASSLVISVDAHTEAFF. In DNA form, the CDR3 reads TGTGCCAGCAGCTTGGTAATCTCCGTTGACGCTCACACTGAAGCTTTCTTT. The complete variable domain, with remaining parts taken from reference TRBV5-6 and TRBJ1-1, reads DAGVTQSPTHLIKTRGQQVTLRCSPKSGHDTVSWYQQALGQGPQFIFQYYEEEERQRGNFPDRFSGHQFPNYSSELNVNALLLGDSALYLCASSLVISVDAHTEAFFGQGTRLTVV.

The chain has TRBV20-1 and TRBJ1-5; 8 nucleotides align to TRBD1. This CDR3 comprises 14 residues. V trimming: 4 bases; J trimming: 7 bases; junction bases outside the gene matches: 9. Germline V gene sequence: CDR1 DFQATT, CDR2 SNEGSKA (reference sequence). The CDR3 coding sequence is TGCAGTGCTATACCCTACAGGGGGGACCAGCCCCAGCATTTT. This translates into CSAIPYRGDQPQHF.

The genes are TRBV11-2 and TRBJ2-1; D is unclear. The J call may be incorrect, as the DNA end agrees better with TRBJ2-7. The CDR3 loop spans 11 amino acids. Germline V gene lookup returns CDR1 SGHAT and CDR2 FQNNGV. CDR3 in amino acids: CASSPLGEQYF. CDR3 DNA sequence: TGTGCCAGCAGCCCTCTTGGGGAGCAGTACTTC.

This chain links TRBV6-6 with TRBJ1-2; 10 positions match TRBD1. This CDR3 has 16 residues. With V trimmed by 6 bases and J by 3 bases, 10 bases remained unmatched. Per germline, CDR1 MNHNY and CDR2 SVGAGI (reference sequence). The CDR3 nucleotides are TGTGCCAGCAGGAACTTCGGACAGGGGGATCACTATGGCTACACCTTC. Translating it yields CASRNFGQGDHYGYTF.

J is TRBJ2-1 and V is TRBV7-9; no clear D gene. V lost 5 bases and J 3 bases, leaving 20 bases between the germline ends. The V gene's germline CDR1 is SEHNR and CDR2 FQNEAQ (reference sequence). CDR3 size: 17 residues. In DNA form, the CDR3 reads TGTGCCAGCAGCACTACCCATGGGGATATCGGCTACAATGAGCAGTTCTTC. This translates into CASSTTHGDIGYNEQFF.